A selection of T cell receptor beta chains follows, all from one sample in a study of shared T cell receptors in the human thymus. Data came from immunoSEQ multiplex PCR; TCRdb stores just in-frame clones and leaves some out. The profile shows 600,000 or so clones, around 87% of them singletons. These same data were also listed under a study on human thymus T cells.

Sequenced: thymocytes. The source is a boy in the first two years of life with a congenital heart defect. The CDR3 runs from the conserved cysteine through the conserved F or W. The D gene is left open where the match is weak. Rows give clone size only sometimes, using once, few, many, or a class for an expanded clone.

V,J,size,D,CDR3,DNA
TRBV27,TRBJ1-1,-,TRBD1,CASSAGTGDTEAFF,TGTGCCAGCAGTGCCGGGACAGGGGACACTGAAGCTTTCTTT
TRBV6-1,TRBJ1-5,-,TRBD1,CASSEFRQGIQPQHF,TGTGCCAGCAGTGAATTTCGACAGGGGATTCAGCCCCAGCATTTT
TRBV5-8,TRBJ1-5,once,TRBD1,CASSLGEQDRDNQPQHF,TGTGCCAGCAGCTTGGGGGAGCAGGACAGGGATAATCAGCCCCAGCATTTT
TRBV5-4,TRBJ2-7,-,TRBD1,CASSLDRGYEQYF,TGTGCCAGCAGCTTGGACAGGGGGTACGAGCAGTACTTC
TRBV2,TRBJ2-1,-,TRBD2,CASSEDGRATEQFF,TGTGCCAGCAGTGAAGACGGGAGGGCCACCGAGCAGTTCTTC
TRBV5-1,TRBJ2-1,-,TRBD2,CASSLAGTSGYNEQFF,TGCGCCAGCAGCTTGGCCGGGACTAGCGGGTACAATGAGCAGTTCTTC
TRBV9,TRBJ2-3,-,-,CASSVIGLATDTQYF,TGTGCCAGCAGCGTAATCGGGTTAGCGACAGATACGCAGTATTTT
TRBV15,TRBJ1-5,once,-,CATSSHKMGRDYSNQPQHF,TGTGCCACCAGCTCTCATAAAATGGGACGGGACTATAGCAATCAGCCCCAGCATTTT
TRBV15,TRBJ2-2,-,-,CATSRDRDGGELFF,TGTGCCACCAGCAGAGACAGGGATGGCGGGGAGCTGTTTTTT
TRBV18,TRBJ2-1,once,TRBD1,CASSTPGTGGGRSYNEQFF,TGTGCCAGCTCAACCCCAGGGACAGGGGGTGGTCGGTCCTACAATGAGCAGTTCTTC
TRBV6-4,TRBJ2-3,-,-,CASRPTSTDTQYF,TGTGCCAGCAGACCGACTAGCACAGATACGCAGTATTTT
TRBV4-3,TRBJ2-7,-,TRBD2,CASSQPPEWRGAYEQYF,TGCGCCAGCAGCCAACCCCCCGAGTGGCGGGGGGCCTACGAGCAGTACTTC
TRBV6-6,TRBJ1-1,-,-,CASSYAVNTEAFF,TGTGCCAGCAGTTACGCAGTAAACACTGAAGCTTTCTTT
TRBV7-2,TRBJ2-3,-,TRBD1,CASSPELMDRGLPDTQYF,TGTGCCAGCAGCCCCGAGCTTATGGACAGGGGGCTACCGGATACGCAGTATTTT
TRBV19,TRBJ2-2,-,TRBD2,CATNGEGTGELFF,TGTGCCACCAATGGGGAGGGGACCGGGGAGCTGTTTTTT
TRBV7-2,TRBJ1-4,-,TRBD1,CASSDQQGFGEKLFF,TGTGCCAGCAGCGATCAACAGGGGTTCGGGGAAAAACTGTTTTTT
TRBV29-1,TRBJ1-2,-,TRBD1,CSVEETTGGGYGYTF,TGCAGCGTTGAAGAAACAACAGGGGGCGGCTATGGCTACACCTTC
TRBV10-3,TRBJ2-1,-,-,CAIKRDQAHNEQFF,TGTGCCATCAAGAGGGATCAGGCCCACAATGAGCAGTTCTTC
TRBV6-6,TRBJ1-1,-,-,CASSYSAGVEAFF,TGTGCCAGCAGTTACTCGGCCGGGGTTGAAGCTTTCTTT
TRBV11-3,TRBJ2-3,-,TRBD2,CASSKEAGGPTDTQYF,TGTGCCAGCAGCAAGGAGGCGGGAGGGCCCACAGATACGCAGTATTTT
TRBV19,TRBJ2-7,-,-,CASSIAGITYEQYF,TGTGCCAGTAGTATAGCAGGGATCACCTACGAGCAGTACTTC
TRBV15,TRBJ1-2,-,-,CATSGGQLYGYTF,TGTGCCACCAGCGGTGGACAGCTCTATGGCTACACCTTC
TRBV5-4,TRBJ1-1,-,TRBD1,CASRRGGTEILPTEAFF,TGTGCCAGCAGGCGTGGCGGGACAGAGATCCTTCCCACTGAAGCTTTCTTT
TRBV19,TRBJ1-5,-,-,CASSITARDQPQHF,TGTGCCAGTAGTATTACCGCCCGAGATCAGCCCCAGCATTTT
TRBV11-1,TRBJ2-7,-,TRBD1,CASSSPRGRLHEQYF,TGTGCCAGCAGCTCCCCGAGGGGGCGTCTCCACGAGCAGTACTTC
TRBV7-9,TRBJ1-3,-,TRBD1,CASSLLGRGTGDGNTIYF,TGTGCCAGCAGCTTATTAGGCCGCGGGACAGGGGACGGAAACACCATATATTTT
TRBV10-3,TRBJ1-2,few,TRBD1,CAISQEGAIYGYTF,TGTGCCATCAGTCAGGAGGGGGCGATCTATGGCTACACCTTC
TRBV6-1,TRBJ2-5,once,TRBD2,CASIGSGAQETQYF,TGTGCCAGCATTGGTAGCGGGGCGCAAGAGACCCAGTACTTC
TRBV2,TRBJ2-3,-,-,CASRTTDTQYF,TGTGCCAGCCGTACAACAGATACGCAGTATTTT
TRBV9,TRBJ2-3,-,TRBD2,CASSVGSGGPRTDTQYF,TGTGCCAGCAGCGTAGGGAGCGGGGGCCCCCGCACAGATACGCAGTATTTT
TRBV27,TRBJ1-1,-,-,CASSPRGGENTEAFF,TGTGCCAGCAGTCCCCGGGGGGGGGAGAACACTGAAGCTTTCTTT
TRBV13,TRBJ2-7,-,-,CASSDRTYFYEQYF,TGTGCCAGCAGCGACCGGACATATTTCTACGAGCAGTACTTC
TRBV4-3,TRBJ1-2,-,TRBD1,CASSQPGRGDGYTF,TGCGCCAGCAGCCAACCCGGCAGGGGGGATGGCTACACCTTC
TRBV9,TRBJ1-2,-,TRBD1,CASSVNTTGSIYGYTF,TGTGCCAGCAGCGTGAACACGACAGGGAGTATCTATGGCTACACCTTC
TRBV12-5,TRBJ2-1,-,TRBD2,CASGLVPSGKISYNEQFF,TGTGCTAGTGGTTTGGTACCAAGCGGGAAGATCTCCTACAATGAGCAGTTCTTC
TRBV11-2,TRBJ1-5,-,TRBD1,CASSLSRGLGQPQHF,TGTGCCAGCAGCTTAAGCAGGGGGCTTGGTCAGCCCCAGCATTTT
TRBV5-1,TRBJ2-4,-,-,CASALTTSGKNIQYF,TGCGCCAGCGCTCTAACGACCTCGGGCAAAAACATTCAGTACTTC
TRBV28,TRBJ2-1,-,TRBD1,CASSLFTGGSYNEQFF,TGTGCCAGCAGTTTATTCACAGGGGGCAGTTACAATGAGCAGTTCTTC
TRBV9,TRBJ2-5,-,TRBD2,CASSAGLAGETQYF,TGTGCCAGCAGCGCCGGACTAGCGGGCGAGACCCAGTACTTC
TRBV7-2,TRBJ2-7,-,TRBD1,CASSLVGQANYEQYF,TGTGCCAGCAGCTTAGTTGGACAGGCGAACTACGAGCAGTACTTC
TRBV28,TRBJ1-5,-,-,CASRSGSNQPQHF,TGTGCCAGCAGGTCAGGGTCTAATCAGCCCCAGCATTTT
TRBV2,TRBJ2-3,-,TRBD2,CASRNARPAGRTDTQYF,TGTGCCAGCAGGAACGCCCGCCCAGCGGGAAGGACAGATACGCAGTATTTT